This is a list of T cell receptor beta chains from one sample in a study of CD8+CD57+ T cells in acquired aplastic anemia. Using its own MiXCR run on the reads, TCRdb lists one record per CDR3 protein. Of about 58,000 distinct CDR3 sequences in the sample, about 56% were seen once. The sequencing sample was made of sorted CD4+, CD8+, or CD8+CD57+ T cells (not recorded which) from PBMCs. These receptor sequences come from a human donor with aplastic anemia. Each CDR3 is given with its conserved first and last residue. The order of the fields is D gene, J gene, clone size, V gene, CDR3 protein, CDR3 DNA. A D gene is named only where the DNA matches it firmly. Not all rows give a size; the values are once, few, many and, for expanded clones, a class.

TRBD1	TRBJ1-2	many	TRBV19	CASSPGQGNSYTF	TGTGCCAGTAGTCCAGGACAGGGAAACAGCTACACCTTC
TRBD2	TRBJ2-3	once	TRBV20-1	CSAAYSSGASTDTQYF	TGCAGTGCTGCGTACTCTAGCGGTGCTAGCACAGATACGCAGTATTTT
TRBD1	TRBJ1-5	.	TRBV20-1	CSARRGQGVGPQHF	TGCAGTGCTAGGAGGGGACAGGGCGTCGGGCCCCAGCATTTT
.	TRBJ2-1	.	TRBV7-7	CASSLTRANEQFF	TGTGCTAGCAGCTTAACCAGGGCGAATGAGCAGTTCTTC
.	TRBJ2-1	many	TRBV11-2	CASSLRGASYNEQFF	TGTGCCAGCAGCTTAAGGGGGGCTTCCTACAATGAGCAGTTCTTC
.	TRBJ1-1	.	TRBV7-8	CASSTHGRVGTEAFF	TGTGCCAGCAGCACACATGGCAGGGTGGGCACTGAAGCTTTCTTT
.	TRBJ1-5	.	TRBV2	CASTAGGREPQHF	TGTGCCAGCACCGCGGGGGGCAGGGAGCCCCAGCATTTT
TRBD1	TRBJ2-4	many	TRBV4-2	CASSPVETGMGNIQYF	TGTGCCAGCAGCCCAGTGGAGACAGGGATGGGGAACATTCAGTACTTC
.	TRBJ2-7	.	TRBV15	CATSSGYEQYF	TGTGCCACCAGCAGTGGTTACGAGCAGTACTTC
.	TRBJ2-5	.	TRBV7-9	CASSAQGTQYF	TGTGCCAGCAGCGCCCAAGGGACCCAGTACTTC
TRBD1	TRBJ1-2	.	TRBV19	CASTQGRGYGYTF	TGTGCCAGCACACAGGGGAGGGGTTATGGCTACACCTTC
TRBD1	TRBJ2-7	once	TRBV15	CATSKQGASYEQYF	TGTGCCACCAGTAAACAGGGGGCCTCCTACGAGCAGTACTTC
.	TRBJ1-2	many	TRBV7-9	CASSLGESGYTF	TGTGCCAGCAGCTTGGGGGAATCTGGCTACACCTTC
.	TRBJ2-5	.	TRBV7-2	CASSSVPGGTQYF	TGTGCCAGCAGCTCTGTACCGGGTGGGACCCAGTACTTC